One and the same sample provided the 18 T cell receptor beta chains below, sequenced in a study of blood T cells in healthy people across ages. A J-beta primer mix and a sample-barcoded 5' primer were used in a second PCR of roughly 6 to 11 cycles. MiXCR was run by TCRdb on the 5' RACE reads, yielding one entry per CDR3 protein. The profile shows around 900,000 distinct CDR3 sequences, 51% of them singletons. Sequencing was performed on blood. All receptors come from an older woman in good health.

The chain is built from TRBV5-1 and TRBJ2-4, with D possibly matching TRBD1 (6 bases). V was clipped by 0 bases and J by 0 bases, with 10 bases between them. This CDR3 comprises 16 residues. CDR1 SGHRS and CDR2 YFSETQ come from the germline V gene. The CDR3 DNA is TGCGCCAGCAGCTTGGGACAGGATTTAGCCAAAAACATTCAGTACTTC. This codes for CASSLGQDLAKNIQYF.

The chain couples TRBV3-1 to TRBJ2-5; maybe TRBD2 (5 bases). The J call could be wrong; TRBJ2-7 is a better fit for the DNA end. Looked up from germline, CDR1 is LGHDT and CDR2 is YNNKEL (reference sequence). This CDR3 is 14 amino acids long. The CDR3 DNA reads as TGTGCCAGCAGCCAAGGGGCTAGCCCGCACGAGCAGTACTTC. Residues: CASSQGASPHEQYF.

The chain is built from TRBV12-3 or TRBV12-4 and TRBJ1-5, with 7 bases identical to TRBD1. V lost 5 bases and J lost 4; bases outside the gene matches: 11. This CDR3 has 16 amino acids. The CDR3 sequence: CASSPSTGARNQPQHF. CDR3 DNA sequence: TGTGCCAGCAGTCCTTCCACAGGGGCGCGAAATCAGCCCCAGCATTTT.

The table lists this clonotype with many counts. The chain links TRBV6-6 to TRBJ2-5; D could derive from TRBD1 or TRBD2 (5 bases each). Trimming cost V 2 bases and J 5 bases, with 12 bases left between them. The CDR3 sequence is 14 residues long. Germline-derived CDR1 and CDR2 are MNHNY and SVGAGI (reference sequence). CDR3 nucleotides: TGTGCCAGCAGTTACGCAGGGCGGGCGGAGACCCAGTACTTC. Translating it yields CASSYAGRAETQYF.

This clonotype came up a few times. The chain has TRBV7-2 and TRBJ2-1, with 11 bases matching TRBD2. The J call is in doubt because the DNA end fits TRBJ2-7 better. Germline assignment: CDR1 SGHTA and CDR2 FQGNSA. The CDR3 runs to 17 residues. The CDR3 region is CASSSRTSGSYYNEQYF. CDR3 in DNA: TGTGCCAGCAGCTCGCGGACTAGCGGGTCCTACTACAATGAGCAGTACTTC.

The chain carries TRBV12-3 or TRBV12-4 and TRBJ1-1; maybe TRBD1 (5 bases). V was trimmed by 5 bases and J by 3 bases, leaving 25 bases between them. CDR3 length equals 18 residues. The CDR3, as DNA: TGTGCCAGCAGTCAACTGAGTACGACATTGGGGGGATACACTGAAGCTTTCTTT. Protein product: CASSQLSTTLGGYTEAFF.

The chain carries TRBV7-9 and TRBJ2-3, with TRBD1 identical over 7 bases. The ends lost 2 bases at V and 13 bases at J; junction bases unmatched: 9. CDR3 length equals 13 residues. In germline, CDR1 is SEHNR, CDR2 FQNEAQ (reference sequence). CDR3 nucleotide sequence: TGTGCCAGCAGCTTACCTTGGGACAGTTTGGAGTATTTT. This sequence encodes CASSLPWDSLEYF.

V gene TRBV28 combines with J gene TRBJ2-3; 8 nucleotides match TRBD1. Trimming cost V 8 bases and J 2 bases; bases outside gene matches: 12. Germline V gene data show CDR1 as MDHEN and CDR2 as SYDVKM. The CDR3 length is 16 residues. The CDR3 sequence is CASPPPGQVYTDTQYF. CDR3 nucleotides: TGTGCCAGCCCTCCTCCGGGACAGGTTTACACAGATACGCAGTATTTT.

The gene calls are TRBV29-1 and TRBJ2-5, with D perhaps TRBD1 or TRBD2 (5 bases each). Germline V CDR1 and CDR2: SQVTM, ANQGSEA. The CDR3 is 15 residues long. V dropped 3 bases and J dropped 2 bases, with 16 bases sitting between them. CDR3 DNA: TGCAGCGTTGAGGGCGGGTGGGGCCCGCAAGAGACCCAGTACTTC. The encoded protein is CSVEGGWGPQETQYF.

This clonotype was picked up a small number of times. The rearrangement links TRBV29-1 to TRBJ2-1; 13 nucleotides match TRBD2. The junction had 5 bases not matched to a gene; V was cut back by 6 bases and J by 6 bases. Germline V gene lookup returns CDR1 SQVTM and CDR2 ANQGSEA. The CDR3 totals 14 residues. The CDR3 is CSVAGTSGINEQFF. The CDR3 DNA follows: TGCAGCGTGGCCGGGACTAGCGGGATCAATGAGCAGTTCTTC.

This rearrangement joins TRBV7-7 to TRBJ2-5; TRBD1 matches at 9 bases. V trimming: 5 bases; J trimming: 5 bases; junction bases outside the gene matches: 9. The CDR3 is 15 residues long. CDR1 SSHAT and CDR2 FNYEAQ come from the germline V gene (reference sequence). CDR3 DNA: TGTGCCAGCAGCCTAACAGGGGGCGGGATGGAGACCCAGTACTTC. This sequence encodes CASSLTGGGMETQYF.

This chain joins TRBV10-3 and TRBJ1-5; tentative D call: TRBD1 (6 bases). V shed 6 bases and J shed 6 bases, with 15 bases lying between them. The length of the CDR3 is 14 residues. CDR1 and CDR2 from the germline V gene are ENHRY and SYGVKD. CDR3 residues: CAISPGQIFQPQHF. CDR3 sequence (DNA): TGTGCCATCAGCCCCGGACAGATATTTCAGCCCCAGCATTTT.

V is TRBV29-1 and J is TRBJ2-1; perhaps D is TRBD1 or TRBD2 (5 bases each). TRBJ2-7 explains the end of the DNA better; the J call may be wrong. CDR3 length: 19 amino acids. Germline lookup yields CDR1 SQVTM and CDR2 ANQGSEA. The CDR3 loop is CSVEVGVQRVVWDYNEQYF. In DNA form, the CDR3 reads TGCAGCGTTGAAGTGGGGGTACAAAGGGTCGTCTGGGATTACAATGAGCAGTACTTC.

The DNA of the CDR3 is TGTGCCAGCAGTCTCGGGGGGGCGCAGTTCTTC. It translates to CASSLGGAQFF. The chain uses TRBV28 and TRBJ2-1; 8 bases match TRBD2. With V trimmed by 5 bases and J by 12 bases, 3 bases remained unmatched. The CDR3 has 11 amino acids. Germline-derived CDR1 and CDR2 are MDHEN and SYDVKM.

The CDR3 reads CATSREGTRNNEQYF. CDR3 sequence (DNA): TGTGCCACCAGCAGAGAAGGGACTCGGAACAATGAGCAGTACTTC. V is TRBV15 and J is TRBJ2-7; D might be TRBD2 (6 bases). Germline-derived CDR1 and CDR2 are LNHNV and YYDKDF (reference sequence). Deletions cut 0 bases from V and 7 bases from J, with 16 bases between. The length of the CDR3 is 15 residues.

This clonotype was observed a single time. The CDR3 nucleotides read TGTGCCAGCAGTTGGTCCGGGACTCGGGGAAACACCATATATTTT. This encodes CASSWSGTRGNTIYF. The J gene is TRBJ1-3, the V gene TRBV27, with TRBD1 as a possible D gene (5 bases). The V gene lost 4 bases and the J gene lost 4 bases, with 14 bases spanning the gap. Germline CDR1 MNHEY, CDR2 SMNVEV (reference sequence). This CDR3 region has 15 residues.

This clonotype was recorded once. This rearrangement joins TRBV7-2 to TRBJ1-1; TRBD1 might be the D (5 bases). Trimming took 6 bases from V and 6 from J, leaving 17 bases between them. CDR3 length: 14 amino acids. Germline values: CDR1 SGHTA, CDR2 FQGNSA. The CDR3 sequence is CASRGDPGQPEAFF. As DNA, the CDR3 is TGTGCCAGCAGAGGAGATCCAGGGCAGCCTGAAGCTTTCTTT.

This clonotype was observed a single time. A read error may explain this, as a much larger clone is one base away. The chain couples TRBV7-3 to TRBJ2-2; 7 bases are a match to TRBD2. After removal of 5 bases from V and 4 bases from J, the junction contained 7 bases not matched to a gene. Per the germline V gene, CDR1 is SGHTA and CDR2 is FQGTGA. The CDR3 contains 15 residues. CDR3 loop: CASSPGTTTTGELFF. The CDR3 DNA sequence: TGTGCCAGCAGCCCCGGGACTACGACCACCGGGGAGCTGTTTTTT.